Listed below are T cell receptor beta chains from one sample, sequenced in a study of blood T cell repertoires in COVID-19. Measured with immunoSEQ multiplex PCR; TCRdb has only the in-frame clones, and not every one. Of about 76,000 clones listed, about 90% are singletons. The sequencing sample was made of peripheral blood. The source of these receptors is a human donor in a cohort sampled during active COVID-19. The CDR3 runs from the conserved cysteine through the conserved F or W. The D gene is left open where the match is weak. Only some rows state a clone size, as once, few, many or a class for expanded clones.

abundance,j_gene,v_gene,len,d_gene,CDR3aa,CDR3nt
-,TRBJ2-3,TRBV7-3,14,TRBD2,CASSLAGDTDTQYF,TGTGCCAGCAGCTTAGCGGGGGACACAGATACGCAGTATTTT
once,TRBJ1-2,TRBV7-2,15,-,CASSPDRQVIYGYTF,TGTGCCAGCAGCCCCGACCGACAGGTTATCTATGGCTACACCTTC
-,TRBJ1-2,TRBV19,14,-,CASSAPSGTIGYTF,TGTGCCAGTAGTGCCCCGTCCGGGACAATAGGCTACACCTTC
-,TRBJ2-7,TRBV4-2,17,TRBD1,CASSQDGVGQGANEQYF,TGTGCCAGCAGCCAAGATGGGGTCGGACAGGGGGCAAACGAGCAGTACTTC
-,TRBJ2-7,TRBV6-1,16,TRBD1,CASSGTGESDSYEQYF,TGTGCCAGCAGTGGGACAGGGGAAAGCGACTCCTACGAGCAGTACTTC
-,TRBJ2-7,TRBV4-1,15,TRBD2,CASSHTTSGSYEQYF,TGCGCCAGCAGCCATACGACTAGCGGGAGCTACGAGCAGTACTTC
-,TRBJ1-1,TRBV5-5,15,TRBD1,CASSLIAGGNTEAFF,TGTGCCAGCAGCTTGATAGCAGGGGGGAACACTGAAGCTTTCTTT
-,TRBJ2-3,TRBV6-5,14,-,CASTRPGHVDTQYF,TGTGCCAGCACCAGACCGGGACACGTGGATACGCAGTATTTT
-,TRBJ2-7,TRBV10-1,15,TRBD1,CASSESNGQGDEQYF,TGCGCCAGCAGTGAGAGTAACGGACAGGGGGACGAGCAGTACTTC
once,TRBJ2-3,TRBV7-9,15,-,CASSPATLPRSTQYF,TGTGCCAGCAGCCCAGCGACCCTACCACGGAGTACGCAGTATTTT
once,TRBJ1-1,TRBV2,17,TRBD1,CASSVEGQVLMNTEAFF,TGTGCCAGCAGTGTAGAGGGACAGGTTCTTATGAACACTGAAGCTTTCTTT
-,TRBJ1-4,TRBV6-2/TRBV6-3,14,-,CASSPPMENEKLFF,TGTGCCAGCAGCCCCCCGATGGAGAATGAAAAACTGTTTTTT
once,TRBJ2-5,TRBV4-3,16,-,CASSQPDRLHQETQYF,TGCGCCAGCAGCCAACCTGACAGGCTCCACCAAGAGACCCAGTACTTC
-,TRBJ2-4,TRBV5-8,16,TRBD2,CASSLAGGTTKNIQYF,TGTGCCAGCAGCTTGGCGGGGGGTACAACCAAAAACATTCAGTACTTC
few,TRBJ1-2,TRBV5-1,15,-,CASSLVGEENYGYTF,TGCGCCAGCAGCTTGGTAGGGGAGGAGAACTATGGCTACACCTTC
-,TRBJ2-3,TRBV7-2,17,TRBD2,CASSLVVAGVHTDTQYF,TGTGCCAGCAGCTTAGTCGTAGCGGGGGTCCACACAGATACGCAGTATTTT
-,TRBJ1-2,TRBV27,13,-,CASSLSFSVGYTF,TGTGCCAGCAGTTTATCGTTTTCTGTAGGCTACACCTTC
-,TRBJ2-1,TRBV4-2,15,TRBD2,CASSGLAGGGDEQFF,TGTGCCAGCAGCGGGCTAGCGGGGGGAGGCGATGAGCAGTTCTTC
-,TRBJ1-5,TRBV3-1/TRBV3-2,14,-,CASSQVGPNQPQHF,TGTGCCAGCAGCCAAGTGGGGCCAAATCAGCCCCAGCATTTT
-,TRBJ2-2,TRBV18,14,-,CASSPRQNTGELFF,TGTGCCAGCTCACCTCGACAGAACACCGGGGAGCTGTTTTTT
-,TRBJ1-1,TRBV13,11,-,CASSRRGGAFF,TGTGCCAGCAGCCGGAGGGGGGGGGCTTTCTTT
once,TRBJ2-1,TRBV10-1,16,TRBD2,CASSEGPAGSLNEQFF,TGCGCCAGCAGTGAAGGTCCAGCGGGGTCTCTTAATGAGCAGTTCTTC
-,TRBJ2-2,TRBV7-9,16,TRBD2,CASSTAGTSITGELFF,TGTGCCAGCAGCACCGCCGGGACTAGCATCACCGGGGAGCTGTTTTTT
-,TRBJ2-7,TRBV7-8,14,-,CASSLRGGSYEQYF,TGTGCCAGCAGCCTGAGGGGGGGCAGCTACGAGCAGTACTTC
-,TRBJ1-2,TRBV7-9,13,TRBD1,CASSQQGLDGYTF,TGTGCCAGCAGCCAACAGGGGTTAGATGGCTACACCTTC
-,TRBJ2-7,TRBV4-3,15,TRBD1,CASSQDWDSSYEQYF,TGCGCCAGCAGCCAAGATTGGGACAGCTCCTACGAGCAGTACTTC
-,TRBJ2-7,TRBV5-1,18,TRBD1,CASSLRNRGREVAYEQYF,TGCGCCAGCAGCTTGAGGAACAGGGGGCGGGAAGTGGCCTACGAGCAGTACTTC
-,TRBJ1-2,TRBV6-2/TRBV6-3,13,-,CASSLSRGYGYTF,TGTGCCAGCAGTTTATCTAGGGGATATGGCTACACCTTC
-,TRBJ1-1,TRBV6-5,15,TRBD1,CASSYSDRPHTEAFF,TGTGCCAGCAGTTACTCGGACAGGCCGCACACTGAAGCTTTCTTT
-,TRBJ2-5,TRBV5-6,18,TRBD2,CASSFVAGGQLPQETQYF,TGTGCCAGCAGCTTCGTAGCGGGGGGGCAACTTCCCCAAGAGACCCAGTACTTC
-,TRBJ1-2,TRBV27,13,TRBD1,CASRGQENYGYTF,TGTGCCAGCAGGGGACAGGAGAACTATGGCTACACCTTC